The rows below give T cell receptor beta chains drawn from one sample of a study of cytomegalovirus exposure and HLA in healthy donors. This table comes from immunoSEQ multiplex PCR, and its TCRdb copy is limited to in-frame clones, with some not included. The sample lists about 140,000 clones, around three fifths occurring once. Sequencing used PBMCs. Receptors were obtained from a male donor in good health and CMV-seronegative. CDR3s leave out the opening cysteine and the closing phenylalanine or tryptophan. Each record gives: V gene, clone size, J gene, CDR3 protein. Size is omitted from some rows. Given values are once, few, many or a class for expanded clones.

V: TRBV5-4; size: .; J: TRBJ2-5; CDR3: ASSRQGAVETQY
V: TRBV7-8; size: .; J: TRBJ1-5; CDR3: ASSLGSSAGQPQH
V: TRBV6-5; size: .; J: TRBJ1-3; CDR3: ASSYSMQGGNTIY
V: TRBV28; size: .; J: TRBJ1-1; CDR3: ASSPHTGGSDTEAF
V: TRBV10-3; size: few; J: TRBJ1-4; CDR3: AISESNRVNEKLF
V: TRBV7-3; size: .; J: TRBJ2-5; CDR3: ASSSDREETQY
V: TRBV4-3; size: .; J: TRBJ2-5; CDR3: ASSFGTAQETQY
V: TRBV9; size: .; J: TRBJ1-6; CDR3: ASSPNGWGTGNSPLH
V: TRBV7-2; size: few; J: TRBJ2-7; CDR3: ASSYGGGNYEQY
V: TRBV6-5; size: .; J: TRBJ1-2; CDR3: ASTKGAAANYGYT
V: TRBV30; size: .; J: TRBJ2-7; CDR3: AWSVVGAGWYEQY
V: TRBV28; size: few; J: TRBJ1-1; CDR3: ASSFRGIREAF